A single T cell receptor beta chain is shown here with its context. The sample belongs to a study of blood T cell repertoires in COVID-19. Study in general: From T cells, B-cell-depleted T cells, or PBMCs came the material, which was cDNA or gDNA.

Source study methods: Reference gene primer amplification gave estimated nucleated cell counts. Sequenced by immunoSEQ multiplex PCR; TCRdb stores in-frame clones only, minus some. That table is the source of V, J and clone size, and D and trimming were worked out from the DNA. The top ten hold more than 6.5% of the sample, which has 200,000 to 300,000 clones, around nine tenths seen once. J lost 3 bases, V lost 6 bases, and 3 bases had no gene match. CDR1 is KGHSH, CDR2 LQKENI, per germline. The CDR3 is 13 amino acids. This chain joins TRBV18 and TRBJ2-7; 9 positions match TRBD2. The receptor comes from a woman in her seventies with active or convalescent COVID-19. The sequenced sample was peripheral blood. Written as DNA, the CDR3 is TGTGCCAGCTCCGGCGGGGGGGGCTACGAGCAGTACTTC. Translated, it gives CASSGGGGYEQYF.